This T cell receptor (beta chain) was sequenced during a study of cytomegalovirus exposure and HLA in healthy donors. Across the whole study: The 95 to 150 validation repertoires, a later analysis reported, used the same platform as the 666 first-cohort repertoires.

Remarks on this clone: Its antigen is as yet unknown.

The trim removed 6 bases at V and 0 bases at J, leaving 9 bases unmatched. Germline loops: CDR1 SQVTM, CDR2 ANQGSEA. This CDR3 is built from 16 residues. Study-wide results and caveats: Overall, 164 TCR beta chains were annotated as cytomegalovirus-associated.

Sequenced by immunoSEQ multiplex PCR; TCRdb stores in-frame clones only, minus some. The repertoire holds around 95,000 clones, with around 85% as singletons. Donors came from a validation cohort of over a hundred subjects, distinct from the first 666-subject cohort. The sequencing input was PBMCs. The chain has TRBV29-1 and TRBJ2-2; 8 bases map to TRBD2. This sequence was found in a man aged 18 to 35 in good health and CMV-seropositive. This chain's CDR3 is CSVCFNSGTNTGELFF. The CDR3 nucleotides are TGCAGCGTCTGCTTCAATAGCGGGACGAACACCGGGGAGCTGTTTTTT.